The 17 T cell receptor beta chains below come from one sample, sequenced in a study of graft-versus-host responses after intestinal transplantation. Libraries were prepared by immunoSEQ multiplex PCR; TCRdb keeps only in-frame clonotypes and omits some of them. Of approximately 90,000 clones listed, around 93% were seen once; the top ten hold about 8%. No cognate antigen is known for these TCRs. The source was unstimulated CD8+ T cells sorted from spleen or lymph node cells, collected before transplant. The receptors come from a human donor who was the organ donor for an intestinal transplant.

This clone was detected only a few times. The rearrangement uses TRBV27 and TRBJ1-2; possible D gene TRBD1, 5 bases. The germline V gene has CDR1 MNHEY and CDR2 SMNVEV (reference sequence). The V gene lost 3 bases and the J gene lost 7 bases, with 15 bases spanning the gap. The CDR3 length is 14 residues. The CDR3: CASSLQGGVAGYTF. As DNA, the CDR3 is TGTGCCAGCAGTTTGCAGGGTGGGGTGGCTGGCTACACCTTC.

The chain joins TRBV4-2 to TRBJ2-7, with 9 bases aligning to TRBD1. The CDR3 spans 16 residues. V was pared by 0 bases and J by 2 bases, with 5 bases of the junction left unmatched. Germline CDR1 is LGHNA and CDR2 is YNFKEQ. CDR3 nucleotide sequence: TGTGCCAGCAGCCAAGACCCGGGACAGGGTGCCTACGAGCAGTACTTC. Its protein product is CASSQDPGQGAYEQYF.

This chain uses TRBV4-1 with TRBJ2-7; D gene uncertain. The V end was cut by 0 bases, the J end by 2 bases, with 11 bases between. The CDR3 spans 15 residues. CDR1 is MGHRA, CDR2 YSYEKL, per germline. The chain's CDR3 is CASSQDPLRPYEQYF. The CDR3 DNA follows: TGCGCCAGCAGCCAAGATCCCCTCAGGCCCTACGAGCAGTACTTC.

This clone was observed a handful of times. V and J are TRBV2 and TRBJ1-4; the D is unclear. The CDR3 loop spans 14 amino acids. V shed 7 bases and J shed 3 bases, with 12 bases lying between them. Germline V gene lookup returns CDR1 SNHLY and CDR2 FYNNEI. In nucleotides, the CDR3 is TGTGCCAGCACCCCTGGATGGCCTAATGAAAAACTGTTTTTT. Translation: CASTPGWPNEKLFF.

This clone was recorded a few times. The CDR3 reads CATQGGLAGGSSSYNEQFF. CDR3 nucleotides: TGTGCCACGCAGGGGGGGCTAGCGGGAGGTTCTAGCTCCTACAATGAGCAGTTCTTC. This chain joins TRBV15 and TRBJ2-1; 11 bases are a match to TRBD2. V shed 9 bases, J shed 0 bases, and the junction held 16 bases outside the gene matches. The CDR3 is 19 residues long. CDR1 and CDR2 (germline): LNHNV, YYDKDF (reference sequence).

The chain carries TRBV6-6 and TRBJ2-3, with D perhaps TRBD1 or TRBD2 (6 bases each). The V end lost 2 bases, the J end lost 4 bases, and 10 bases lay between the germline ends. This CDR3 contains 14 residues. Germline V CDR1 and CDR2: MNHNY, SVGAGI (reference sequence). CDR3 loop: CASSYRGEADTQYF. CDR3 sequence (DNA): TGTGCCAGCAGTTACAGGGGGGAGGCAGATACGCAGTATTTT.

The chain combines TRBV19 with TRBJ1-2; 8 bases align to TRBD1. CDR3 length equals 13 residues. CDR1 and CDR2 from the germline V gene are LNHDA and SQIVND (reference sequence). V shed 5 bases and J 8 bases; nucleotides not matched to a gene: 7. CDR3 sequence: CASSLDRADGYTF. The CDR3 DNA is TGTGCCAGTAGTCTGGACAGGGCGGACGGCTACACCTTC.

The chain is built from TRBV7-9 and TRBJ2-3, with TRBD2 matching over 11 bases. Germline V CDR1 and CDR2: SEHNR, FQNEAQ (reference sequence). The CDR3 is 16 residues long. V was pared by 5 bases and J by 5 bases, with 9 bases of the junction left unmatched. The CDR3 DNA follows: TGTGCCAGCAGCCTCTCCCTAGCGGGGGGTGGAGATACGCAGTATTTT. The encoded protein is CASSLSLAGGGDTQYF.

This chain uses TRBV7-9 with TRBJ1-1; D is unclear. Looked up from germline, CDR1 is SEHNR and CDR2 is FQNEAQ (reference sequence). V gave up 0 bases and J gave up 11 bases, with 22 bases separating them. The CDR3 totals 16 residues. CDR3 nucleotides: TGTGCCAGCAGCTTAGCCCAACCCGCCTCCCGACACGAGGCTTTCTTT. Residues: CASSLAQPASRHEAFF.

This chain uses TRBV5-8 with TRBJ1-5; no clear D gene. Germline CDR1 SGHTS, CDR2 YDEGEE. The CDR3 has 18 residues. Between the trimmed V and J ends, which lost 0 bases and 2 bases, there was a span of 18 bases. CDR3 in amino acids: CASSLAFREGGGNQPQHF. CDR3 DNA sequence: TGTGCCAGCAGCTTGGCTTTCCGGGAAGGAGGAGGCAATCAGCCCCAGCATTTT.

The genes are TRBV2 and TRBJ2-7, with D possibly matching TRBD1 (6 bases). The germline gives CDR1 SNHLY, CDR2 FYNNEI. V was shortened by 5 bases and J by 0 bases, with 11 bases between the two germline ends. CDR3 size: 14 residues. The CDR3, as DNA: TGTGCCAGCAGTCCCCAGGGGAGCTCCTACGAGCAGTACTTC. Translating gives CASSPQGSSYEQYF.

This clone was found once. This rearrangement joins TRBV6-5 to TRBJ2-3; D is ambiguous. Trimming removed 4 bases from V and 2 bases from J, with 7 bases in between. CDR1 and CDR2 (germline): MNHEY, SVGAGI. The CDR3 is 13 amino acids. The CDR3 nucleotides read TGTGCCAGCAGTTGGAAAGCCACAGATACGCAGTATTTT. It specifies CASSWKATDTQYF.

J is TRBJ2-4 and V is TRBV19; D tentatively reads TRBD1 or TRBD2 (5 bases each). This CDR3 spans 15 amino acids. V was trimmed by 5 bases and J by 1 base, leaving 12 bases between them. Germline V gene sequence: CDR1 LNHDA, CDR2 SQIVND (reference sequence). CDR3 DNA: TGTGCCAGTAGTCCTAGCAGGGTCGCCAAAAACATTCAGTACTTC. This gives the protein CASSPSRVAKNIQYF.

This chain joins TRBV7-9 and TRBJ1-4, with a possible D match to TRBD1 (6 bases). Germline V gene data show CDR1 as SEHNR and CDR2 as FQNEAQ (reference sequence). The CDR3 covers 14 residues. Trimming removed 0 bases from V and 8 bases from J, with 10 bases in between. Here the CDR3 DNA reads TGTGCCAGCAGCTTAGCGTCAGGGGACGAAAAACTGTTTTTT. Translating gives CASSLASGDEKLFF.

The V gene is TRBV9, the J gene TRBJ2-1; TRBD2 agrees at 9 bases. Germline V gene data show CDR1 as SGDLS and CDR2 as YYNGEE. The CDR3 contains 16 residues. V was pared by 3 bases and J by 3 bases, with 7 bases of the junction left unmatched. The CDR3 sequence: CASSGLAGVDYNEQFF. DNA of the CDR3: TGTGCCAGCAGCGGATTAGCGGGAGTCGACTACAATGAGCAGTTCTTC.

The rearrangement links TRBV29-1 to TRBJ1-1, with D unclear. The CDR3 totals 11 residues. V lost 8 bases and J lost 4, with 11 bases in between. Germline assignment: CDR1 SQVTM and CDR2 ANQGSEA. The CDR3 sequence: CSTESGTEAFF. The DNA for the CDR3 is TGCAGCACTGAGTCGGGCACTGAAGCTTTCTTT.

The chain couples TRBV4-1 to TRBJ2-5; 9 bases match TRBD2. The end of the DNA fits TRBJ2-7 better, so the J call may be wrong. CDR3 length: 16 amino acids. Germline CDR1 MGHRA, CDR2 YSYEKL. The DNA of the CDR3 is TGCGCCAGCGCGGAACTAGCGGGTTTCAGCTCCTACGAGCAGTACTTC. This sequence encodes CASAELAGFSSYEQYF.